The T cell receptor (beta chain) under discussion was sequenced for a study of T-cell reconstitution after alpha-beta-depleted transplantation in children. Unique molecular identifiers tagged the TCRbeta library. One entry per CDR3 protein, called by TCRdb with MiXCR from the PCR reads. The sample yields 450,000 to 550,000 distinct CDR3 sequences, 11% seen once. This clonotype was counted at least ten times. The CDR3 has 14 residues. V gave up 0 bases and J gave up 6 bases, with 12 bases separating them. The germline V gene encodes CDR1 LGHNA and CDR2 YSLEER. V usage is TRBV4-3 and J usage is TRBJ2-7, with D maybe TRBD2 (5 bases). The TCR comes from a female patient between 2 and 15 years old who had a stem cell transplant for aplastic anemia, so the T cells may come from the graft donor. The sample here was PBMCs, mostly from graft donor cells, taken 180 days after TCRalphabeta/CD19-depleted stem cell transplant. The CDR3 DNA reads TGCGCCAGCAGCCAAGAAGGAGGAACCTCCGAGCAGTACTTC. Translating gives CASSQEGGTSEQYF.